This T cell receptor (beta chain) was identified during a study of cytomegalovirus exposure and HLA in healthy donors. For the study at large: Unique TCR beta sequences numbering some 120 million came from 150 million to 200 million T cells in an earlier analysis. Study results and limitations: Association of a missense DCLRE1C variant with TCR beta V- and J-gene trimming was reported in a later analysis. Among CMV-associated TCR beta chains, most appeared HLA-restricted in a later analysis.

PCR primers comprised 60 Vbeta and 13 Jbeta primers. In the original analysis: Roughly 10 million shared chains were among tens of millions of unique TCR beta chains counted in a later analysis. TCRdb's copy holds only in-frame clones and misses some; the assay was immunoSEQ multiplex PCR. That table gives V, J and clone size, and the DNA gave D and trimming. In the table there are around 50,000 clones, roughly 70% of which are singletons. A remark on this clone: The antigen is not known.

CDR3 length equals 14 residues. Germline V gene data show CDR1 as SGHAT and CDR2 as FQNNGV. Trimming cost V 3 bases and J 3 bases, with 11 bases left between them. The receptor's source is a woman aged 50 to 65 in good health and CMV-seropositive. The V and J genes are TRBV11-2 and TRBJ1-1; D gene unclear. The sample was PBMCs. The CDR3 bases are TGTGCCAGCAGCTTTAATCTCGGGGACACTGAAGCTTTCTTT. This encodes CASSFNLGDTEAFF. Full variable domain (missing parts from reference TRBV11-2 and TRBJ1-1): EAGVAQSPRYKIIEKRQSVAFWCNPISGHATLYWYQQILGQGPKLLIQFQNNGVVDDSQLPKDRFSAERLKGVDSTLKIQPAKLEDSAVYLCASSFNLGDTEAFFGQGTRLTVV.